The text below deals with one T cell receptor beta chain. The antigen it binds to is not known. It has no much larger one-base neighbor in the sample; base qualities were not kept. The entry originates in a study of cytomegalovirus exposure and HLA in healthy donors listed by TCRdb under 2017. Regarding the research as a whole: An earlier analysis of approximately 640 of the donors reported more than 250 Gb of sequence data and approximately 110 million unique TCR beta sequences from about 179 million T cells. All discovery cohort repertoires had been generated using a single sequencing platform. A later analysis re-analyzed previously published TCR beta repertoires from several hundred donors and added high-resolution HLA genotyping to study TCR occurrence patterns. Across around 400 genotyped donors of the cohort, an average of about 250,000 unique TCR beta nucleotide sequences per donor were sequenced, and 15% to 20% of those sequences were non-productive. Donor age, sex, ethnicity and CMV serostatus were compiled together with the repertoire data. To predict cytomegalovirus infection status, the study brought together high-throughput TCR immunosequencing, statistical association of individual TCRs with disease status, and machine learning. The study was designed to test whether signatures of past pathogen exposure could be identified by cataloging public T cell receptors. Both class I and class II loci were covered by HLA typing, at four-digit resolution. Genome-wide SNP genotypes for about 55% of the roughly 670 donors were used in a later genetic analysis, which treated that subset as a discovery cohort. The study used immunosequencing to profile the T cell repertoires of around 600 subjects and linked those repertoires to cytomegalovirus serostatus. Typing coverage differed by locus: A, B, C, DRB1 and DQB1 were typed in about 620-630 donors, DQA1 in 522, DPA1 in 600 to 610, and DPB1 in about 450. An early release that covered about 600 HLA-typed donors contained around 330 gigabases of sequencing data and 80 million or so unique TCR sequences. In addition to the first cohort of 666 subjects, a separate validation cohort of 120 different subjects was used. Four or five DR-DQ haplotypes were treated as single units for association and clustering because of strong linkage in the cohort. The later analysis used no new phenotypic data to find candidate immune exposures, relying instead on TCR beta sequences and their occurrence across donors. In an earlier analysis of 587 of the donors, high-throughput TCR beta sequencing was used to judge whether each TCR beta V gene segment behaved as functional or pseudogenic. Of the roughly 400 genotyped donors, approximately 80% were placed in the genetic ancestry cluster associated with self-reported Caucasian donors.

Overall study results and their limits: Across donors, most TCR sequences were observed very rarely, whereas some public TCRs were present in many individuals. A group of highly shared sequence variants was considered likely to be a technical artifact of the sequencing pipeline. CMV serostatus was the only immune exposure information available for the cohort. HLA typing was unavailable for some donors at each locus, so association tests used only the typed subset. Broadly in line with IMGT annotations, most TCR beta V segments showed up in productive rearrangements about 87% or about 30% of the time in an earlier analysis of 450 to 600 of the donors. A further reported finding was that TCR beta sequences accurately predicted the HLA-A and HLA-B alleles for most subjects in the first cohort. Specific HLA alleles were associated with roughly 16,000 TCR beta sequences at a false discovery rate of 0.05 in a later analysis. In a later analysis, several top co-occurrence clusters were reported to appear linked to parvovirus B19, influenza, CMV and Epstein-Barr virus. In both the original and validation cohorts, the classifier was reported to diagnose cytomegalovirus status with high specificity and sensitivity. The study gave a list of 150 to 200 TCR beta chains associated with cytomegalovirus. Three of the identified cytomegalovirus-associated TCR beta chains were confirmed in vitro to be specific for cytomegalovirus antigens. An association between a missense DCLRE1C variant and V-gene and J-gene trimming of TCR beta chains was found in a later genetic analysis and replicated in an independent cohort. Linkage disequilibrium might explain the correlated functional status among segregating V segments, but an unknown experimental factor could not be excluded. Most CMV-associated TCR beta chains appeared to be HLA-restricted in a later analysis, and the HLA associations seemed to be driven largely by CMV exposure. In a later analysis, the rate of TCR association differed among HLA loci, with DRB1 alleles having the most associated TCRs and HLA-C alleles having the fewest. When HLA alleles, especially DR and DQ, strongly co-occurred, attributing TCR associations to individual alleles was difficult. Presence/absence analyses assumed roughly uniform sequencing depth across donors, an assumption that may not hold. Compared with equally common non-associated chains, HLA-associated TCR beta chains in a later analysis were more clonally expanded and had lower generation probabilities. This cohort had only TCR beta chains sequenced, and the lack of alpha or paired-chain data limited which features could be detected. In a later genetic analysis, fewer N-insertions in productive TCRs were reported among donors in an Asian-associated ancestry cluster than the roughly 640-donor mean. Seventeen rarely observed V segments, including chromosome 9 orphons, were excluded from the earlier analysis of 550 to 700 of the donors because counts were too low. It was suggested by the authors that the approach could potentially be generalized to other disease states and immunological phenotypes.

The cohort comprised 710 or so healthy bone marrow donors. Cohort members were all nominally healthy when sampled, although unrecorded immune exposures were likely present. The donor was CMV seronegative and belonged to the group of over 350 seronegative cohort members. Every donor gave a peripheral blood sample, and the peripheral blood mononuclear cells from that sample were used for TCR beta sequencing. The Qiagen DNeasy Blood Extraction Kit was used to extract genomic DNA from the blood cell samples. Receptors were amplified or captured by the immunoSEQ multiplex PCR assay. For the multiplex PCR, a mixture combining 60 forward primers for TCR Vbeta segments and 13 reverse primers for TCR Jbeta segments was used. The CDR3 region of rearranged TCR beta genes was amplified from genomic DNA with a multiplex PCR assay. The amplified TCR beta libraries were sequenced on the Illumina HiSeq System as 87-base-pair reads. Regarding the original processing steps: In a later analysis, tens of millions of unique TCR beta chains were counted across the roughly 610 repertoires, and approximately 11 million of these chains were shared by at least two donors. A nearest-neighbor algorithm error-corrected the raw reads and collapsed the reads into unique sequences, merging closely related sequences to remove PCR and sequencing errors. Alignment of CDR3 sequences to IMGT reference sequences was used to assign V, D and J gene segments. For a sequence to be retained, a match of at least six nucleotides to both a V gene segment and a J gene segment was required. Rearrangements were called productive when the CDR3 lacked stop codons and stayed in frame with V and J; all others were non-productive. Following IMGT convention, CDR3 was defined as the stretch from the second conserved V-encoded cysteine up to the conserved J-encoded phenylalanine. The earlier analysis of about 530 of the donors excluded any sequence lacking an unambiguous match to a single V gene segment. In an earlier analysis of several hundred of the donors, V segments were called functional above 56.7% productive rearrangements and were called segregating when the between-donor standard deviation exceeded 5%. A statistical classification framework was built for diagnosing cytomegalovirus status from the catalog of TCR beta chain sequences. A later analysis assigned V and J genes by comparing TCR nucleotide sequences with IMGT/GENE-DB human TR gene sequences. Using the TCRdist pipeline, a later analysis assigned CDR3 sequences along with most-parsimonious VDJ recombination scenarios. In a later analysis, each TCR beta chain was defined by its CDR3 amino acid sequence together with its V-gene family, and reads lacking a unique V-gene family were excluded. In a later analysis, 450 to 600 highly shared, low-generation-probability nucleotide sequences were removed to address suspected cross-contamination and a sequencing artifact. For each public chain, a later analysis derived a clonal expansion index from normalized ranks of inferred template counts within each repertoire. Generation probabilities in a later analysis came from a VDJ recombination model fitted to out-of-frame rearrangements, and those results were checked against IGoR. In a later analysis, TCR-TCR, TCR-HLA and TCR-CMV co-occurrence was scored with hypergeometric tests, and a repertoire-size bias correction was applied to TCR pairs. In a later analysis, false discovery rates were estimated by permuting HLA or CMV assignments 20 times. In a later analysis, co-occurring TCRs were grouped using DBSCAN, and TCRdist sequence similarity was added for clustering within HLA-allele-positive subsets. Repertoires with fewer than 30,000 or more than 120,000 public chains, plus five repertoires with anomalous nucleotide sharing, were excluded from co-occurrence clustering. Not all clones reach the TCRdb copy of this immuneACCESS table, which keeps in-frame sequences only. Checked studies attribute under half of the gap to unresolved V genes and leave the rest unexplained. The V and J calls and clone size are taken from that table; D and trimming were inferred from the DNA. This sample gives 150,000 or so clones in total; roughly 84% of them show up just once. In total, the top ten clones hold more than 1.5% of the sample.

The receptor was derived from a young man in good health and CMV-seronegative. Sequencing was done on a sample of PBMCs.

Here the CDR3 is given as CASSLRRPGQVNYEQYF. The DNA reads TGTGCCAGCAGTTTACGGCGCCCGGGACAGGTAAACTACGAGCAGTACTTC. The V and J segments used are TRBV27 and TRBJ2-5; the central 8 bases match TRBD1. The DNA end is a closer match to TRBJ2-7, so the J assignment may be wrong. From the germline V gene (reference sequence), CDR1 is MNHEY and CDR2 is SMNVEV. Measured from the cysteine to the phenylalanine, the CDR3 is 17 residues long. Only the CDR3 region is kept as DNA, spanning 51 bases read in frame from base 1.